This record concerns one T cell receptor (beta chain) sequence. Its antigen is currently unknown. This CDR3 has 21 residues. The germline gives CDR1 MNHEY, CDR2 SMNVEV (reference sequence). The junction had 22 bases not matched to a gene; V was cut back by 2 bases and J by 2 bases. Some clones are missing from TCRdb's copy, which holds only in-frame ones; the method was immunoSEQ multiplex PCR. The table shows roughly 23,000 clones, with about 89% occurring only once. The data were taken from a study of lymphopenia after photon versus proton radiotherapy. Notes on the study in general: Survival link was tested only in deceased patients; proton benefit remains a possibility.

The material was peripheral blood, obtained from a patient treated with proton-based radiotherapy. The receptor was derived from a man at least 80 years old with esophageal cancer. The V and J genes are TRBV27 and TRBJ2-3, with TRBD2 matching over 7 bases. CDR3: CASSLGASGRLPLYSTDTQYF. The CDR3 region has the DNA TGTGCCAGCAGTTTAGGTGCTAGCGGTCGTCTTCCCTTATACTCCACAGATACGCAGTATTTT.